The source of this TCR beta chain is a study of beta chain features in type 1 diabetes. Study-wide context: When patients were set against healthy donors, age, gender and cell yields were similar. Study-level points and caveats: With patients and controls alike, PCR might favor shorter templates to an equal degree. Sequencing of cDNA might inflate the share of cells that strongly express TCR.

Expressed TCRB transcripts got sequenced, as all isolated RNA was reverse transcribed. TCRdb's copy holds only in-frame clones and misses some; the assay was immunoSEQ multiplex PCR. The table includes about 290,000 clones, about 8.5% detected once. This CDR3 is 14 amino acids long. CDR1 is KGHSH and CDR2 is LQKENI in the germline V gene. Trimming pared 1 base from V and 2 bases from J, leaving 8 bases between. Concerning this clone: Its antigen is not known.

This receptor was identified in a woman in her late teens or twenties in good health. The chain has TRBV18 and TRBJ2-5; D gene uncertain. Sample: central memory CD4+ T cells from blood. The CDR3 sequence: CASSPQVAQETQYF. Written as DNA, the CDR3 is TGTGCCAGCTCACCACAAGTTGCTCAAGAGACCCAGTACTTC.